The 14 T cell receptor beta chains reported below all come from one sample, sequenced in a study of blood T cell repertoires in COVID-19. Clones were sequenced by immunoSEQ multiplex PCR, and TCRdb holds only the in-frame ones, with some missing. The sample records about 210,000 clones, around four fifths being singletons. The sample was peripheral blood. These receptors originate from a man aged 55-75 years with COVID-19, enrolled during active disease.

This chain connects TRBV7-9 to TRBJ2-3, with a possible D match to TRBD1 (6 bases). The V gene lost 5 bases and the J gene lost 4 bases, with 13 bases spanning the gap. Germline V lookup: CDR1 SEHNR, CDR2 FQNEAQ (reference sequence). The CDR3 totals 14 residues. The CDR3 is CASSPNRVPDTQYF. CDR3 bases: TGTGCCAGCAGCCCAAACAGGGTACCAGATACGCAGTATTTT.

Concerning this clone: The same CDR3 can be traced to other DNA sequences in this sample. V is TRBV3-1 (or the pseudogene TRBV3-2) and J is TRBJ1-1; D might be TRBD1 (5 bases). The V end was cut by 1 base, the J end by 4 bases, with 10 bases between. Germline CDR1 and CDR2: LGHDT and YNNKEL (reference sequence). The CDR3 is 14 residues long. The CDR3 nucleotides are TGTGCCAGCAGCCAAGTGGCGGGGGGCACTGAAGCTTTCTTT. It codes for CASSQVAGGTEAFF.

This chain uses TRBV6-5 with TRBJ1-3; D not resolved. This CDR3 contains 15 residues. V was trimmed by 2 bases and J by 0 bases, leaving 8 bases between them. CDR1 and CDR2 from the germline V gene are MNHEY and SVGAGI. The CDR3 coding sequence is TGTGCCAGCAGTTACAGCGGGTCCTCTGGAAACACCATATATTTT. It is translated as CASSYSGSSGNTIYF.

The chain is built from TRBV29-1 and TRBJ2-7; 8 bases align to TRBD1. The CDR3 contains 13 residues. With V trimmed by 6 bases and J by 3 bases, 7 bases remained unmatched. Germline CDR1 and CDR2: SQVTM and ANQGSEA. For the CDR3, the DNA is TGCAGCGTAATCCCGGGACAGGACTACGAGCAGTACTTC. Its protein is CSVIPGQDYEQYF.

The chain couples TRBV24-1 to TRBJ2-7; TRBD1 matches 9 bases. This CDR3 contains 14 residues. With 2 bases clipped from V and 5 bases from J, the junction kept 3 bases outside the gene matches. The V gene's germline CDR1 is KGHDR and CDR2 SFDVKD. In DNA form, the CDR3 reads TGTGCCACCAGTGATTGGGACAGGGCCCACGAGCAGTACTTC. Translating it yields CATSDWDRAHEQYF.

The chain couples TRBV10-3 to TRBJ1-1; D ambiguous. CDR1 and CDR2 (germline): ENHRY, SYGVKD. This CDR3 has 15 amino acids. Trimming removed 0 bases from V and 5 bases from J, with 13 bases in between. CDR3 residues: CAISESRISGTEAFF. Written as DNA, the CDR3 is TGTGCCATCAGTGAGTCGAGAATTTCGGGGACTGAAGCTTTCTTT.

The chain joins TRBV5-1 to TRBJ2-3; 13 bases agree with TRBD2. This CDR3 is 15 amino acids long. Germline V gives CDR1 SGHRS, CDR2 YFSETQ. Trimming cost V 2 bases and J 5 bases; bases outside gene matches: 2. For the CDR3, the DNA is TGCGCCAGCAGCTTCCGGACTAGCGGGAGAGATACGCAGTATTTT. Its translation: CASSFRTSGRDTQYF.

The chain recombines TRBV27 with TRBJ1-6; TRBD1 might be the D (5 bases). The germline CDR1 and CDR2 sequences are MNHEY and SMNVEV (reference sequence). V was shortened by 2 bases and J by 9 bases, with 14 bases between the two germline ends. The CDR3 contains 15 residues. The CDR3 region is CASSLRLGLGSPLHF. The CDR3 nucleotides are TGTGCCAGCAGTTTAAGGCTGGGGCTAGGTTCACCCCTCCACTTT.

The chain recombines TRBV7-3 with TRBJ2-1; 11 nucleotides align to TRBD1. V dropped 3 bases and J dropped 8; count of bases not matched to a gene: 9. The germline V gene encodes CDR1 SGHTA and CDR2 FQGTGA. This CDR3 is built from 16 residues. The CDR3 protein is CASSFSGTGGFDEQFF. CDR3 nucleotides: TGTGCCAGCAGCTTCTCCGGGACAGGGGGTTTTGATGAGCAGTTCTTC.

CDR3 amino acids: CAISELRAGANEKLFF. The CDR3 bases are TGTGCCATCAGTGAACTAAGGGCAGGGGCTAATGAAAAACTGTTTTTT. V gene TRBV10-3 combines with J gene TRBJ1-4, with a tentative D call TRBD1 (6 bases). V was pared by 3 bases and J by 3 bases, with 14 bases between. The CDR3 covers 16 residues. Germline V gene sequence: CDR1 ENHRY, CDR2 SYGVKD.

The J gene is TRBJ2-1, the V gene TRBV7-9; 7 nucleotides match TRBD1. Germline V gene data show CDR1 as SEHNR and CDR2 as FQNEAQ (reference sequence). The CDR3 is made up of 16 amino acids. V trimming: 5 bases; J trimming: 3 bases; junction bases outside the gene matches: 10. This CDR3 reads CASSPRQGKSYNEQFF. The DNA of the CDR3 is TGTGCCAGCAGCCCCAGACAGGGCAAGAGCTACAATGAGCAGTTCTTC.

The J gene is TRBJ1-5, the V gene TRBV2; 8 bases map to TRBD1. Losses at the gene ends were 5 bases for V and 2 bases for J; bases not matched to a gene: 8. Germline CDR1 reads SNHLY; CDR2 reads FYNNEI. The CDR3 consists of 16 residues. CDR3 loop: CASSPGQGGRNQPQHF. The CDR3 DNA reads TGTGCCAGCAGTCCCGGACAGGGTGGTCGCAATCAGCCCCAGCATTTT.

J is TRBJ2-1 and V is TRBV10-3, with 7 bases fitting TRBD1. The V gene's germline CDR1 is ENHRY and CDR2 SYGVKD. The trim removed 3 bases at V and 1 base at J, leaving 6 bases unmatched. The CDR3 spans 16 residues. CDR3 in DNA: TGTGCCATCAGTGATAGGGCAGGGGGTTCCTACAATGAGCAGTTCTTC. Protein sequence: CAISDRAGGSYNEQFF.

This clone has a handful of counts. The CDR3 DNA is TGTGCCAGCTCCGGGGACAGGGGTTACGAGCAGTACTTC. This codes for CASSGDRGYEQYF. The chain links TRBV18 to TRBJ2-7; 10 bases line up with TRBD1. The CDR3 consists of 13 residues. The germline V gene encodes CDR1 KGHSH and CDR2 LQKENI. The V and J ends lost 6 bases and 4 bases, in that order; junction bases with no gene match: 3.